One and the same sample provided the 13 T cell receptor beta chains below, sequenced in a study of beta chain features in type 1 diabetes. The study reverse transcribed the entire isolated RNA, so it sequenced expressed TCRB transcripts. The method was immunoSEQ multiplex PCR; TCRdb's version includes in-frame clones alone and lacks a portion of them. The sample has a few hundred thousand clones, roughly 9.8% seen once; the top ten hold 0.55% to 0.75%. These receptors' targets are unknown. Study-level results: Type 1 diabetes patients showed a moderate but significant shortening of TCRB CDR3s in all four CD4+ subsets.

The material sequenced was central memory CD4+ T cells from blood. These receptors were obtained from a man aged 25-45 years with type 1 diabetes.

The genes are TRBV27 and TRBJ2-7; maybe TRBD2 (5 bases). Trimming stripped 6 bases from V and 0 bases from J, with 12 bases between. CDR3 length equals 14 residues. Germline V gene sequence: CDR1 MNHEY, CDR2 SMNVEV (reference sequence). The CDR3 sequence: CASRSPGISYEQYF. The CDR3 bases are TGTGCCAGCAGGTCTCCCGGGATCTCCTACGAGCAGTACTTC.

This clone was seen only a few times. The chain combines TRBV7-9 with TRBJ2-7, with D uncertain. Germline V gene lookup returns CDR1 SEHNR and CDR2 FQNEAQ (reference sequence). This CDR3 region has 14 residues. Trimming took 1 base from V and 2 from J, leaving 9 bases between them. As DNA, the CDR3 is TGTGCCAGCAGCTTAGGCACCGTAGCCTACGAGCAGTACTTC. Translated: CASSLGTVAYEQYF.

In its sample, this clone was seen a few times. This sequence joins TRBV29-1 and TRBJ2-5; D gene uncertain. The CDR3 spans 12 residues. Germline loops: CDR1 SQVTM, CDR2 ANQGSEA. V gave up 3 bases and J gave up 4 bases, with 9 bases separating them. CDR3 sequence (DNA): TGCAGCGTTGAGACGGGTGGAGAGACCCAGTACTTC. It yields the protein CSVETGGETQYF. Complete variable domain (other parts from reference TRBV29-1 and TRBJ2-5): SAVISQKPSRDICQRGTSLTIQCQVDSQVTMMFWYRQQPGQSLTLIATANQGSEATYESGFVIDKFPISRPNLTFSTLTVSNMSPEDSSIYLCSVETGGETQYFGPGTRLLVL.

The J gene is TRBJ2-2, the V gene TRBV6-5, with 9 bases fitting TRBD1. The CDR3 spans 14 residues. Germline CDR1 MNHEY, CDR2 SVGAGI. J was trimmed by 6 bases and V by 7 bases; bases with no gene match: 6. The CDR3 spells CASKGQGVPGELFF. CDR3 bases: TGTGCCAGCAAGGGACAGGGAGTCCCCGGGGAGCTGTTTTTT.

This clone was counted only a few times. The sample has other DNA sequences that encode this CDR3 too. The J gene is TRBJ2-5, the V gene TRBV5-1; no clear D gene. The length of the CDR3 is 11 residues. Deletions cut 2 bases from V and 5 bases from J, with 4 bases between. The germline V gene encodes CDR1 SGHRS and CDR2 YFSETQ. The CDR3 is CASSLQETQYF. The CDR3 DNA reads TGCGCCAGCAGCTTACAGGAGACCCAGTACTTC.

This clone was seen many times. This chain uses TRBV30 with TRBJ1-1; 10 bases match TRBD1. The V and J ends lost 4 bases and 9 bases, in that order; junction bases with no gene match: 5. This CDR3 spans 12 amino acids. Germline V gene sequence: CDR1 GTSNPN, CDR2 SVGIG (reference sequence). This chain's CDR3 is CAWTRGQGQAFF. Written as DNA, the CDR3 is TGTGCCTGGACCCGGGGACAGGGGCAAGCTTTCTTT.

CDR3 DNA sequence: TGTGCCAGCAGCTCCGGGAGCGAGCAGGGCAACTATGGCTACACCTTC. Translation gives CASSSGSEQGNYGYTF. The chain recombines TRBV7-2 with TRBJ1-2; a possible D gene is TRBD1 (5 bases). The length of the CDR3 is 16 residues. The germline V gene encodes CDR1 SGHTA and CDR2 FQGNSA. V gave up 4 bases and J gave up 2 bases, with 17 bases separating them.

This clone has at least ten counts. V usage is TRBV28 and J usage is TRBJ2-1; D gene uncertain. V was clipped by 2 bases and J by 10 bases, with 9 bases between them. This CDR3 has 12 residues. Germline assignment: CDR1 MDHEN and CDR2 SYDVKM. The CDR3 loop reads CASSLIEDEQFF. CDR3 nucleotides: TGTGCCAGCAGTTTAATCGAGGACGAGCAGTTCTTC. Based on the CDR3 plus reference TRBV28 and TRBJ2-1, the full variable domain is DVKVTQSSRYLVKRTGEKVFLECVQDMDHENMFWYRQDPGLGLRLIYFSYDVKMKEKGDIPEGYSVSREKKERFSLILESASTNQTSMYLCASSLIEDEQFFGPGTRLTVL.

The chain is built from TRBV6-4 and TRBJ2-5; 9 bases map to TRBD1. V lost 6 bases to trimming and J lost 4 bases; unmatched junction nucleotides: 12. The germline V gene encodes CDR1 MRHNA and CDR2 SNTAGT. This CDR3 has 16 residues. DNA of the CDR3: TGTGCCAGCAGCGCTTCGAGTACAGGGGGCCGAGAGACCCAGTACTTC. Protein: CASSASSTGGRETQYF.

A few counts support this clone. The chain carries TRBV5-5 and TRBJ2-3, with TRBD2 matching over 12 bases. Germline trimming cut 4 bases from V and 2 bases from J; bases unmatched to any gene: 2. CDR3 length: 15 residues. From germline, CDR1 is SGHKS and CDR2 YYEKEE (reference sequence). CDR3 protein: CASSLAGGSTDTQYF. The CDR3 DNA follows: TGTGCCAGCAGCCTAGCGGGAGGGTCCACAGATACGCAGTATTTT.

In this sample, this clone turned up a few times. The chain has TRBV5-1 and TRBJ1-5, with 8 bases fitting TRBD1. Trimming took 5 bases from V and 7 from J; bases not matched to a gene: 8. Germline V gene data show CDR1 as SGHRS and CDR2 as YFSETQ. This CDR3 has 14 amino acids. The CDR3 region is CASSPGQGDQPQHF. CDR3 nucleotides: TGCGCCAGCAGTCCCGGACAGGGTGACCAGCCCCAGCATTTT.

This clone was seen more than once but under ten times. A much larger clone differs by one base, so this may be a read error. Other DNA sequences from this sample encode an identical CDR3 as well. DNA for the CDR3: TGTGCCAGCAGTGAACAGTCCTACGAGCAGTACTTC. Encoded protein: CASSEQSYEQYF. The V call is TRBV25-1, the J call TRBJ2-7; D uncertain. V was pared by 2 bases and J by 1 base, with 3 bases between. The CDR3 sequence is 12 residues long. In germline, CDR1 is MGHDK, CDR2 SYGVNS.

This clone has only a few counts. This chain joins TRBV5-5 and TRBJ1-2; D unresolved. Trimming stripped 0 bases from V and 6 bases from J, with 12 bases between. From germline, CDR1 is SGHKS and CDR2 YYEKEE (reference sequence). CDR3 length: 14 amino acids. CDR3: CASSLGGGSHGYTF. For the CDR3, the DNA is TGTGCCAGCAGCTTGGGCGGAGGGTCCCATGGCTACACCTTC.